The TCR beta chain under discussion was sequenced for a study of cytomegalovirus exposure and HLA in healthy donors. The study's findings and limits: Available immune exposure information covered CMV serostatus only. A likely sequencing artifact accounted for one observed cluster of highly shared sequence variants.

Primers: 60 Vbeta forward and 13 Jbeta reverse. Using immunoSEQ multiplex PCR, the repertoire was profiled, and TCRdb retains in-frame clones only, with some absent. The table lists about 140,000 clones, 60% to 80% of them singletons, with about 1% in the top ten. This clone was detected a few times. Its antigen is not known. The sample was PBMCs. This sequence was found in a man younger than 35 in good health and CMV-seronegative.

CDR3 in amino acids: CASSQEGQTTDTQYF. Here the CDR3 DNA reads TGCGCCAGCAGCCAAGAGGGACAGACCACAGATACGCAGTATTTT. The rearrangement joins TRBV4-3 to TRBJ2-3; 7 bases map to TRBD1. Germline CDR1 reads LGHNA; CDR2 reads YSLEER. The CDR3 covers 15 residues. V was pared by 0 bases and J by 2 bases, with 2 bases of the junction left unmatched.